The 29 T cell receptor beta chains reported below all come from one sample, sequenced in a study of cytomegalovirus exposure and HLA in healthy donors. Method: immunoSEQ multiplex PCR; TCRdb's copy keeps in-frame clones and lacks some. This sample has 100,000 to 150,000 clones, with 75% to 90% found just once. Sequencing was performed on PBMCs. Source of these receptors: a woman between 18 and 29 years old in good health and CMV-seronegative.

The V call is TRBV2, the J call TRBJ2-7; 7 bases are shared with TRBD2. CDR1 and CDR2 from the germline V gene are SNHLY and FYNNEI. V shed 10 bases and J 3 bases; nucleotides not matched to a gene: 6. The CDR3 is 12 amino acids. The CDR3 spells CAIAGQGYEQYF. The CDR3, as DNA: TGTGCCATAGCGGGCCAGGGCTACGAGCAGTACTTC.

The V and J genes are TRBV5-1 and TRBJ1-4; 9 nucleotides line up with TRBD1. Trimming cost V 2 bases and J 7 bases; bases outside gene matches: 12. The germline CDR1 and CDR2 sequences are SGHRS and YFSETQ. This CDR3 has 17 amino acids. The CDR3 nucleotides are TGCGCCAGCAGCTTCTTGACACCGGGACAGGGTGGTGAAAAACTGTTTTTT. This gives the protein CASSFLTPGQGGEKLFF.

This rearrangement joins TRBV5-4 to TRBJ2-3; perhaps TRBD1 as D (5 bases). This CDR3 spans 15 amino acids. The V and J ends lost 3 bases and 3 bases respectively, with 14 bases between them. CDR1 is SGHNT and CDR2 is YYREEE in the germline V gene (reference sequence). CDR3 sequence reads: CASSSAAGRTDTQYF. The CDR3 DNA follows: TGTGCCAGCAGCTCGGCGGCAGGGCGGACAGATACGCAGTATTTT. The full variable domain, in which reference TRBV5-4 and TRBJ2-3 provide the parts outside the CDR3, is ETGVTQSPTHLIKTRGQQVTLRCSSQSGHNTVSWYQQALGQGPQFIFQYYREEENGRGNFPPRFSGLQFPNYSSELNVNALELDDSALYLCASSSAAGRTDTQYFGPGTRLTVL.

The V and J genes are TRBV9 and TRBJ2-2, with a possible D match to TRBD2 (6 bases). CDR1 and CDR2 (germline): SGDLS, YYNGEE. This CDR3 spans 14 amino acids. V was pared by 3 bases and J by 6 bases, with 12 bases between. This CDR3 is CASSAGLHAGELFF. DNA for the CDR3: TGTGCCAGCAGCGCGGGACTCCACGCCGGGGAGCTGTTTTTT. Full variable domain (rest looked up from reference TRBV9 and TRBJ2-2): DSGVTQTPKHLITATGQRVTLRCSPRSGDLSVYWYQQSLDQGLQFLIQYYNGEERAKGNILERFSAQQFPDLHSELNLSSLELGDSALYFCASSAGLHAGELFFGEGSRLTVL.

The chain couples TRBV5-4 to TRBJ2-2; D not resolved. The CDR3 runs 11 residues. The germline V gene has CDR1 SGHNT and CDR2 YYREEE (reference sequence). Trimming cost V 9 bases and J 7 bases, with 10 bases left between them. The CDR3 coding sequence is TGTGCCATCCTTAGAGGCGGGGAGCTGTTTTTT. The encoded protein is CAILRGGELFF.

This rearrangement joins TRBV27 to TRBJ2-5; 7 bases map to TRBD1. Germline CDR1 and CDR2: MNHEY and SMNVEV (reference sequence). This CDR3 is 16 amino acids long. The J segment lost 5 bases and the V segment lost 4 bases, leaving 13 bases of the junction unmatched. The CDR3 DNA reads as TGTGCCAGCAGTTCGCCTAGACAGGGAATAAGGGAGACCCAGTACTTC. This codes for CASSSPRQGIRETQYF.

The chain couples TRBV6-5 to TRBJ1-3, with 7 bases aligning to TRBD1. This CDR3 has 15 residues. J lost 0 bases, V lost 6 bases, and 5 bases had no gene match. CDR1 is MNHEY, CDR2 SVGAGI, per germline. CDR3 sequence reads: CASRLGQSSGNTIYF. The CDR3 coding sequence is TGTGCCAGCAGACTGGGACAGAGCTCTGGAAACACCATATATTTT.

This rearrangement joins TRBV7-8 to TRBJ2-2; D ambiguous. This CDR3 has 12 amino acids. Germline V gives CDR1 SGHVS, CDR2 FQNEAQ. V was clipped by 6 bases and J by 7 bases, with 9 bases between them. The CDR3 is CASSLGSGELFF. For the CDR3, the DNA is TGTGCCAGCAGTTTGGGCAGCGGGGAGCTGTTTTTT.

The chain couples TRBV11-1 to TRBJ1-1, with D tentatively TRBD1 (5 bases). V lost 5 bases, J lost 11 bases, and 15 bases lay in between. Per the germline V gene, CDR1 is SGHAT and CDR2 is FQDESV (reference sequence). The CDR3 contains 12 residues. The CDR3 sequence is CASSHQGHGAFF. For the CDR3, the DNA is TGTGCCAGCAGCCACCAGGGTCACGGGGCTTTCTTT.

V usage is TRBV6-5 and J usage is TRBJ1-1; D perhaps matches TRBD1 (5 bases). Germline CDR1 reads MNHEY; CDR2 reads SVGAGI. V was clipped by 1 base and J by 0 bases, with 9 bases between them. CDR3 length: 15 amino acids. The CDR3 reads CASSYLGGMNTEAFF. In DNA, the CDR3 is TGTGCCAGCAGTTACTTGGGGGGGATGAACACTGAAGCTTTCTTT.

The gene calls are TRBV29-1 and TRBJ1-4; 8 bases are a match to TRBD1. Germline CDR1 reads SQVTM; CDR2 reads ANQGSEA. CDR3 length equals 15 residues. With 7 bases clipped from V and 4 bases from J, the junction kept 11 bases outside the gene matches. CDR3 protein: CSASNPGGGNEKLFF. The CDR3, as DNA: TGCAGCGCCTCAAACCCAGGGGGCGGTAATGAAAAACTGTTTTTT.

V gene TRBV4-1 combines with J gene TRBJ1-2; D is perhaps TRBD1 (6 bases). The CDR3 runs to 17 residues. Trimming stripped 4 bases from V and 4 bases from J, with 22 bases between. CDR1 and CDR2 from the germline V gene are MGHRA and YSYEKL. The CDR3 DNA is TGCGCCAGCAGCCCCCAAGGGGGGGGTTTGGGACTCTATGGCTACACCTTC. Its translation is CASSPQGGGLGLYGYTF.

This clone was detected once. The rearrangement links TRBV2 to TRBJ2-7; 9 nucleotides match TRBD1. The trim removed 1 base at V and 0 bases at J, leaving 1 base unmatched. Germline V gene data show CDR1 as SNHLY and CDR2 as FYNNEI. This CDR3 has 15 amino acids. DNA of the CDR3: TGTGCCAGCAGTGAAGAGGGACAGGGCTCCTACGAGCAGTACTTC. Its protein product is CASSEEGQGSYEQYF.

This clone was detected once. CDR3: CASSLSRQGHPINYGYTF. DNA of the CDR3: TGTGCCAGCAGCTTAAGCCGACAGGGCCACCCGATTAACTATGGCTACACCTTC. The V call is TRBV7-3, the J call TRBJ1-2; TRBD1 matches at 7 bases. V trimming: 1 base; J trimming: 1 base; junction bases outside the gene matches: 12. The CDR3 runs to 18 residues. Per germline, CDR1 SGHTA and CDR2 FQGTGA.

The rearrangement links TRBV6-1 to TRBJ2-1; 8 bases fit TRBD2. The germline V gene encodes CDR1 MNHNS and CDR2 SASEGT. J lost 0 bases, V lost 3 bases, and 4 bases had no gene match. This CDR3 spans 16 amino acids. CDR3 nucleotides: TGTGCCAGCAGTGAGTGGGGGACTAGCTCCTACAATGAGCAGTTCTTC. Protein: CASSEWGTSSYNEQFF.

This chain uses TRBV2 with TRBJ2-7; D may be TRBD1 (5 bases). Germline CDR1 SNHLY, CDR2 FYNNEI. V shed 6 bases and J shed 3 bases, with 18 bases lying between them. The CDR3 length is 15 residues. CDR3: CASRETRDTFYEQYF. CDR3 in DNA: TGTGCCAGCAGGGAAACCAGGGATACTTTCTACGAGCAGTACTTC.

The chain links TRBV6-1 to TRBJ1-2; TRBD1 is a possible D gene (6 bases). The germline gives CDR1 MNHNS, CDR2 SASEGT. Trimming shortened V by 7 bases and J by 8 bases, and 17 bases separated the two germline ends. The CDR3 has 13 amino acids. CDR3 sequence: CASTPGQRDGYTF. In DNA, the CDR3 is TGTGCCAGCACCCCCGGACAGCGGGACGGCTACACCTTC.

The genes are TRBV2 and TRBJ1-2, with 9 positions matching TRBD1. J lost 9 bases, V lost 6 bases, and 8 bases had no gene match. Germline V lookup: CDR1 SNHLY, CDR2 FYNNEI. This CDR3 comprises 13 residues. CDR3 bases: TGTGCCAGCAGAGGGGAGGGACAGGGACGCTACACCTTC. Protein: CASRGEGQGRYTF.

The V call is TRBV6-1, the J call TRBJ2-1; D is unclear. CDR3 length: 14 amino acids. Germline CDR1 is MNHNS and CDR2 is SASEGT. Trimming pared 6 bases from V and 2 bases from J, leaving 11 bases between. CDR3 sequence reads: CASRTPGAYNEQFF. The CDR3 bases are TGTGCCAGCAGGACTCCGGGTGCCTACAATGAGCAGTTCTTC.

V is TRBV7-9 and J is TRBJ1-4; D unclear. Trimming stripped 1 base from V and 10 bases from J, with 13 bases between. CDR1 and CDR2 (germline): SEHNR, FQNEAQ (reference sequence). The CDR3 length is 14 residues. This CDR3 is CASSLGARGGKLFF. The CDR3 DNA reads as TGTGCCAGCAGCTTAGGGGCACGGGGAGGAAAACTGTTTTTT.

This chain connects TRBV9 to TRBJ1-2, with 7 bases matching TRBD1. The germline V gene encodes CDR1 SGDLS and CDR2 YYNGEE. J lost 0 bases, V lost 0 bases, and 5 bases had no gene match. The length of the CDR3 is 16 residues. The CDR3 nucleotides are TGTGCCAGCAGCGTAGGGTGGGACAGAGCTAACTATGGCTACACCTTC. Amino acids: CASSVGWDRANYGYTF.

The chain combines TRBV7-2 with TRBJ2-7; D may be TRBD2 (7 bases). The V end was cut by 1 base, the J end by 3 bases, with 13 bases between. CDR1 is SGHTA, CDR2 FQGNSA, per germline. The CDR3 runs 15 residues. CDR3 protein: CASSLGGGAYYEQYF. CDR3 nucleotide sequence: TGTGCCAGCAGCTTAGGAGGGGGGGCTTACTACGAGCAGTACTTC.

The rearrangement uses TRBV19 and TRBJ1-4; 7 bases are shared with TRBD1. The V gene end was trimmed by 5 bases and the J gene end by 8 bases; junction bases not matched to a gene: 5. Per germline, CDR1 LNHDA and CDR2 SQIVND (reference sequence). There are 13 residues in the CDR3. The CDR3 here is CASSYRGGEKLFF. As DNA, the CDR3 is TGTGCCAGTAGTTACAGGGGAGGAGAAAAACTGTTTTTT.

The rearrangement links TRBV6-5 to TRBJ2-4, with 9 bases aligning to TRBD1. The CDR3 consists of 12 residues. Germline assignment: CDR1 MNHEY and CDR2 SVGAGI. The trim removed 7 bases at V and 6 bases at J, leaving 1 base unmatched. The CDR3 DNA sequence: TGTGCCAGCACGGACAGGGGAAACATTCAGTACTTC. It yields the protein CASTDRGNIQYF.

The chain combines TRBV5-1 with TRBJ2-3; a weak D match, TRBD1 (6 bases). This CDR3 has 13 amino acids. V was pared by 4 bases and J by 3 bases, with 9 bases between. Looked up from germline, CDR1 is SGHRS and CDR2 is YFSETQ. CDR3 in amino acids: CASSPGTTDTQYF. CDR3 DNA: TGCGCCAGCAGCCCGGGGACAACAGATACGCAGTATTTT.

The chain carries TRBV15 and TRBJ1-6, with D unresolved. This CDR3 has 13 residues. The germline V and J ends were trimmed by 1 base and 7 bases, with 5 bases remaining between them. CDR1 and CDR2 from the germline V gene are LNHNV and YYDKDF (reference sequence). CDR3 in DNA: TGTGCCACCAGCAGAGGAGAAAATTCACCCCTCCACTTT. It translates to CATSRGENSPLHF.

This clone was counted a single time. This chain links TRBV7-8 with TRBJ2-3; D uncertain. The CDR3 runs 16 residues. Trimming removed 0 bases at V and 4 bases at J, with 14 bases between. Germline V CDR1 and CDR2: SGHVS, FQNEAQ. DNA for the CDR3: TGTGCCAGCAGCTTAGCGGTTGGCAGATTTGCAGATACGCAGTATTTT. Residues: CASSLAVGRFADTQYF.

V usage is TRBV6-5 and J usage is TRBJ2-1; D might be TRBD2 (5 bases). Germline loops: CDR1 MNHEY, CDR2 SVGAGI. V lost 6 bases, J lost 0 bases, and 12 bases lay in between. The CDR3 length is 15 residues. This chain's CDR3 is CASSFSGSSYNEQFF. Here the CDR3 DNA reads TGTGCCAGCAGCTTCAGCGGCAGCTCCTACAATGAGCAGTTCTTC.

This chain joins TRBV29-1 and TRBJ1-2, with unresolved D. The CDR3 is 11 residues long. In germline, CDR1 is SQVTM, CDR2 ANQGSEA. V was pared by 7 bases and J by 8 bases, with 14 bases between. The CDR3 here is CSGRNAGGYTF. The CDR3 nucleotides read TGCAGCGGGCGAAACGCGGGGGGCTACACCTTC.